The TCR beta chain under discussion was sequenced for a study of siplizumab effects on memory and regulatory T cells. TCRdb's table, derived via immunoSEQ multiplex PCR, lists solely in-frame clones and lacks some. The sample comprises just over 60,000 clones, 79% of which are singletons, and 0.35% to 0.5% rests with the top ten. Germline lookup yields CDR1 MNHEY and CDR2 SVGAGI. This CDR3 has 11 amino acids. Of note for this clone: A junction end diverges from the germline sequence, so it may reflect a read error.

This receptor was identified in a human donor in good health. The rearrangement uses TRBV6-5 and TRBJ1-2; a weak D match, TRBD1 (6 bases). The sample was memory CD4+ T cells sorted from blood. CDR3 residues: CASRTDRALTF. CDR3 sequence (DNA): TGTGCCAGCAGGACGGACAGAGCCCTAACGTTC.